This T cell receptor (beta chain) is drawn from a study of PD-1 blockade in classical Hodgkin lymphoma. Turning to the study itself: Nivolumab 3 mg/kg was given intravenously every 2 weeks.

Patients all relapsed after autologous stem cell transplantation, and there was variation in brentuximab vedotin exposure. General study results and limits: Baseline diversity in complete responders resembled that of newly diagnosed patients. By C4D1 there was a significant rise in CD4+ TCR diversity but not in CD8+ TCR diversity. Although disease activity or prior therapy may be involved, causes of the repertoire differences remain undefined.

Clones were sequenced by immunoSEQ multiplex PCR, and TCRdb holds only the in-frame ones, with some missing. The sample contains tens of thousands of clones, 73% of which appear only once. As for this clone: Its specificity is not known.

CDR3 size: 14 residues. Germline CDR1 and CDR2: MNHNY and SVGAGI (reference sequence). V lost 6 bases to trimming and J lost 4 bases, with 15 bases between them. The TCR comes from a human donor with classical Hodgkin lymphoma. The V and J genes are TRBV6-6 and TRBJ1-2, with no clear D. The sample was peripheral blood mononuclear cells (PBMCs), taken before the second cycle of nivolumab. The chain's CDR3 is CASSLEGSGYGYTF. The CDR3 coding sequence is TGTGCCAGCAGCCTCGAGGGCAGCGGCTATGGCTACACCTTC.